This TCR beta chain was obtained from a study of T cell responses to AZD1222 COVID-19 vaccine. Notes on the study in general: An increase in Spike-specific TCR breadth and depth was observed after two AZD1222 doses. Targets within unmutated variant regions were reportedly found for nearly half of spike-specific TCRs. Across the whole spike, CD4 TCRs peaked at regions 160-218 and 743-854. Mostly white British, mostly female donors; authors suggested clonal diversity may be underestimated.

Of note for this clone: Its antigen remains unknown.

The CDR3 has 14 residues. The V end lost 4 bases, the J end lost 9 bases, and 16 bases lay between the germline ends. Germline CDR1 is SGDLS and CDR2 is YYNGEE. Generated by immunoSEQ multiplex PCR, the TCRdb table keeps only in-frame clones and is missing some. The sample contains more than 40,000 clones, roughly 91% of which appear only once. This chain joins TRBV9 and TRBJ1-4; TRBD1 is a possible D gene (5 bases). Sample: peripheral blood, taken 28 days after the second AZD1222 dose. The clonotype originates from an adult who received the AZD1222 COVID-19 vaccine. The CDR3 region is CASSSGTDGQKLFF. The CDR3 DNA follows: TGTGCCAGCAGCAGCGGGACCGACGGGCAAAAACTGTTTTTT.